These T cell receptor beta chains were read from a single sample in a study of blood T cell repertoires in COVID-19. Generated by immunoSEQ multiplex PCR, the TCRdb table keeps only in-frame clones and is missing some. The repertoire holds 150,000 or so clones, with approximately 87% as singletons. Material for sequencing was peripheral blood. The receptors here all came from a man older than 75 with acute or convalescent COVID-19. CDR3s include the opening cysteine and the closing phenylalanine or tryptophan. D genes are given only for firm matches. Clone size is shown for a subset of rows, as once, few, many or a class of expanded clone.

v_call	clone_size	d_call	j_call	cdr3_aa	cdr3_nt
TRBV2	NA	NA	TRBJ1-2	CASTRQGGIYGYTF	TGTGCCAGCACTCGGCAGGGAGGGATCTATGGCTACACCTTC
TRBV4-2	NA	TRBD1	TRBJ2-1	CASSPRTGGSYNEQFF	TGTGCCAGCAGCCCTCGGACAGGGGGTTCCTACAATGAGCAGTTCTTC
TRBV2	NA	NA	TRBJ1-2	CASSEMSGINGYTF	TGTGCCAGCAGTGAGATGTCAGGGATTAATGGCTACACCTTC
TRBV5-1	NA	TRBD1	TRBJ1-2	CASSTGTGRNYGYTF	TGCGCCAGCAGCACCGGGACAGGGCGGAACTATGGCTACACCTTC
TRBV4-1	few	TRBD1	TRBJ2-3	CASSRIQGSSDTQYF	TGCGCCAGCAGCCGAATACAGGGGTCATCAGATACGCAGTATTTT
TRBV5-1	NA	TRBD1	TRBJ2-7	CASSPASDRAEQYF	TGCGCCAGCAGCCCCGCCTCCGACAGGGCCGAGCAGTACTTC
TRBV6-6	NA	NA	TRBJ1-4	CASSYGGTGEEKLFF	TGTGCCAGCAGTTACGGGGGTACGGGGGAGGAAAAACTGTTTTTT
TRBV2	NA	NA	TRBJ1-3	CASTTGVANTIYF	TGTGCCAGCACGACAGGAGTTGCAAACACCATATATTTT
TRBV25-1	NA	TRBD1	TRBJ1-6	CASSVWLGTGRSPLHF	TGTGCCAGCAGTGTATGGCTGGGGACAGGGCGCTCACCCCTCCACTTT
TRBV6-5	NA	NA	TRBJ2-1	CASRGGYNEQFF	TGTGCCTCGAGGGGGGGGTACAATGAGCAGTTCTTC
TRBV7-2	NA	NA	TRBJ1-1	CASSQGFSEAFF	TGTGCCAGCAGCCAGGGGTTCTCGGAAGCTTTCTTT
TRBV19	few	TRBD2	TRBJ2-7	CASSSPTSGAGPYEQYF	TGTGCCAGTAGCAGCCCAACTAGCGGCGCGGGGCCCTACGAGCAGTACTTC
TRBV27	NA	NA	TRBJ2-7	CASSFPRGEQYF	TGTGCCAGCAGTTTCCCACGCGGCGAGCAGTACTTC
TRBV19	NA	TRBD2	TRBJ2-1	CASSIGSSGGDEQFF	TGTGCCAGTAGTATAGGATCTAGCGGGGGCGATGAGCAGTTCTTC
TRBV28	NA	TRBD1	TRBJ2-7	CASRSRNSGQVLYEQYF	TGTGCCAGCCGTAGCCGCAATTCGGGACAGGTCCTCTACGAGCAGTACTTC
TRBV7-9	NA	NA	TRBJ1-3	CASSPWGGNSRNTIYF	TGTGCCAGCAGCCCATGGGGGGGTAATTCTCGAAACACCATATATTTT
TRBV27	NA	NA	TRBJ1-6	CASSPTTTGKNSPLHF	TGTGCCAGCAGTCCTACCACCACAGGGAAGAATTCACCCCTCCACTTT
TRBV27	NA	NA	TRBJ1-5	CASSSLEQFNQPQHF	TGTGCCAGCAGTTCCTTGGAGCAGTTCAATCAGCCCCAGCATTTT
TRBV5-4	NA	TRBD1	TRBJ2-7	CASRPGQGSYEQYF	TGTGCCAGCAGGCCGGGACAGGGCTCCTACGAGCAGTACTTC
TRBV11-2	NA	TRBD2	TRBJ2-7	CASSRSGGRFEQYF	TGTGCCAGCAGTCGTAGCGGGGGGCGCTTCGAGCAGTACTTC
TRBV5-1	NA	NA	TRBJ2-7	CASSLGGREQYF	TGCGCCAGCAGCTTGGGGGGGCGCGAGCAGTACTTC
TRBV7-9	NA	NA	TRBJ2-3	CASSLAESSTDTQYF	TGTGCCAGCAGCTTAGCGGAGTCTAGCACAGATACGCAGTATTTT
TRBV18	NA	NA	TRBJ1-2	CASSPRREANYGYTF	TGTGCCAGCTCACCACGACGGGAGGCGAACTATGGCTACACCTTC
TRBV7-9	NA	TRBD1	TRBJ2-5	CASSLGLRDRVNQETQYF	TGTGCCAGCAGCTTAGGCCTCCGGGACAGAGTTAACCAAGAGACCCAGTACTTC
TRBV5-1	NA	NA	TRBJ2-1	CASGNSGEQFF	TGCGCCAGCGGCAATTCGGGTGAGCAGTTCTTC
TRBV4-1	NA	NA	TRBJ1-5	CASSQEPGFSNQPQHF	TGCGCCAGCAGCCAAGAGCCAGGGTTTAGCAATCAGCCCCAGCATTTT
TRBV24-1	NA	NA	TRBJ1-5	CATSETGYNQPQHF	TGTGCCACCAGTGAAACAGGGTACAATCAGCCCCAGCATTTT
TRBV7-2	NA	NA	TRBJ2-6	CASSLVGLSGANVLTF	TGTGCCAGCAGCTTAGTTGGGCTCTCTGGGGCCAACGTCCTGACTTTC
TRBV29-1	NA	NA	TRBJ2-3	CSVGPSTRPFTDTQYF	TGCAGCGTTGGACCCTCGACTAGGCCATTCACAGATACGCAGTATTTT
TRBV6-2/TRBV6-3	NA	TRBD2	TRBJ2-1	CASSYSTSGGHQQFF	TGTGCCAGCAGTTACTCAACTAGCGGGGGCCACCAGCAGTTCTTC
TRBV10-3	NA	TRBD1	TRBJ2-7	CAISREGQGHYEQYF	TGTGCCATCAGTAGGGAGGGACAGGGGCACTACGAGCAGTACTTC
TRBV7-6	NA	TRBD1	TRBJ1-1	CASSLGRSRQGGEAFF	TGTGCCAGCAGCTTAGGGCGGTCGAGACAGGGAGGCGAAGCTTTCTTT
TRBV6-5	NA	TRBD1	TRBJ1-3	CASSYSETGSGNTIYF	TGTGCCAGCAGTTACTCGGAGACAGGGTCTGGAAACACCATATATTTT
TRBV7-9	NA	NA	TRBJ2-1	CASSLAPTDSEQFF	TGTGCCAGCAGCTTAGCCCCGACAGATAGTGAGCAGTTCTTC
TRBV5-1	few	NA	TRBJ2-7	CASTPGDRAWEQYF	TGCGCCAGCACCCCGGGGGATCGGGCTTGGGAGCAGTACTTC
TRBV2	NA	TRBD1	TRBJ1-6	CASTFPAGTGGSPLHF	TGTGCCAGCACATTCCCCGCCGGGACAGGGGGTTCACCCCTCCACTTT
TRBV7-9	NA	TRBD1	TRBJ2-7	CASSLTGSANYEQYF	TGTGCCAGCAGTTTGACAGGGTCTGCGAACTACGAGCAGTACTTC
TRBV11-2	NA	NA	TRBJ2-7	CASSLGLRWEQYF	TGTGCCAGCAGCTTGGGGCTTCGATGGGAGCAGTACTTC
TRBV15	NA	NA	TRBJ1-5	CATTLDSPASAAQPQHF	TGTGCCACCACCCTGGACTCCCCTGCTTCTGCAGCCCAGCCCCAGCATTTT
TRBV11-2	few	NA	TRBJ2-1	CASSLDQGIGQFF	TGTGCCAGCAGCTTAGATCAGGGGATTGGGCAGTTCTTC
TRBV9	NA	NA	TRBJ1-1	CASSVEQLNTEAFF	TGTGCCAGCAGCGTAGAACAGCTGAACACTGAAGCTTTCTTT
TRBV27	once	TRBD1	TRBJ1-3	CASSLSGTVGNTIYF	TGTGCCAGCAGTCTTTCCGGGACAGTAGGAAACACCATATATTTT
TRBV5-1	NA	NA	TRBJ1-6	CASSFLDRYNSPLHF	TGCGCCAGCAGCTTCTTGGACAGATATAATTCACCCCTCCACTTT
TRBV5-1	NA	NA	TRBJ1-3	CASSSDQTGNTIYF	TGCGCCAGCAGCTCCGATCAGACTGGAAACACCATATATTTT
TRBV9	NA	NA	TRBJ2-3	CASSALGAPGTDTQYF	TGTGCCAGCAGCGCGCTGGGGGCGCCCGGCACAGATACGCAGTATTTT
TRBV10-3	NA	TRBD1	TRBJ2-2	CAISESTGGPGELFF	TGTGCCATCAGTGAGTCCACAGGGGGCCCCGGGGAGCTGTTTTTT
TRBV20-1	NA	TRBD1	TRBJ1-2	CSASLGQGASGYTF	TGCAGTGCTAGTCTCGGACAGGGGGCGAGTGGCTACACCTTC
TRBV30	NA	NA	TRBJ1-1	CAWGPRGNTEAFF	TGTGCCTGGGGTCCCCGAGGTAACACTGAAGCTTTCTTT
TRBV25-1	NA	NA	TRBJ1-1	CASSEPARGAFF	TGTGCCAGCAGTGAACCAGCCAGGGGCGCTTTCTTT
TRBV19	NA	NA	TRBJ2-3	CASSLPGPREDTQYF	TGTGCCAGTAGTTTACCGGGCCCCCGGGAGGATACGCAGTATTTT
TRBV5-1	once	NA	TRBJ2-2	CASSPSSSGELFF	TGCGCCAGCAGCCCTTCGTCGTCCGGGGAGCTGTTTTTT
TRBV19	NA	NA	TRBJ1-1	CASSIYSQPNTEAFF	TGTGCCAGTAGTATATATAGTCAACCGAACACTGAAGCTTTCTTT
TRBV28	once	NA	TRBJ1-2	CASSSMTRIYGYTF	TGTGCCAGCAGTTCCATGACACGGATCTATGGCTACACCTTC
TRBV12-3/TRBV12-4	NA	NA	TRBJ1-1	CASSWLNTEAFF	TGTGCCAGCAGTTGGCTGAACACTGAAGCTTTCTTT
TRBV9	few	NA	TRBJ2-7	CASSVAARAYEQYF	TGTGCCAGCAGCGTAGCTGCCAGGGCCTACGAGCAGTACTTC
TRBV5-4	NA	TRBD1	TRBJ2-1	CASSLAGQPSSYNEQFF	TGTGCCAGCAGCTTGGCGGGACAGCCTAGCTCCTACAATGAGCAGTTCTTC
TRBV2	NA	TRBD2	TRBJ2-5	CASSSSGLGETQYF	TGTGCCAGCAGCTCCAGCGGACTAGGGGAGACCCAGTACTTC